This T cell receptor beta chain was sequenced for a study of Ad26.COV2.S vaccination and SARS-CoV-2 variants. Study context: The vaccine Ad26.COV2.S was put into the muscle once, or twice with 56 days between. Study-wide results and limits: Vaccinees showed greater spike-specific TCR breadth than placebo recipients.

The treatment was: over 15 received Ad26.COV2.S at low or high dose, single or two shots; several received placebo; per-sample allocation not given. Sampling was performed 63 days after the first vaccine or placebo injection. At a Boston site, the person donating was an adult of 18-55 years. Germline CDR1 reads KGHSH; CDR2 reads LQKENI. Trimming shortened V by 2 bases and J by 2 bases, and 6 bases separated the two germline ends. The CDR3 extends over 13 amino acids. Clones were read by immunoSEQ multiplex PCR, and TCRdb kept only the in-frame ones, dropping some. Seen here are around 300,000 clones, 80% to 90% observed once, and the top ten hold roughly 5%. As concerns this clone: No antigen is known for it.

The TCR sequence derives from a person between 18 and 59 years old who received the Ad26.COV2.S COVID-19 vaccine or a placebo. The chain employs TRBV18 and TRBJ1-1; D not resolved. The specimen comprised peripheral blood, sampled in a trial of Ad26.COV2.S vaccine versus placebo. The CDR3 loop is CASSPRANTEAFF. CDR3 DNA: TGTGCCAGCTCACCAAGAGCTAACACTGAAGCTTTCTTT.